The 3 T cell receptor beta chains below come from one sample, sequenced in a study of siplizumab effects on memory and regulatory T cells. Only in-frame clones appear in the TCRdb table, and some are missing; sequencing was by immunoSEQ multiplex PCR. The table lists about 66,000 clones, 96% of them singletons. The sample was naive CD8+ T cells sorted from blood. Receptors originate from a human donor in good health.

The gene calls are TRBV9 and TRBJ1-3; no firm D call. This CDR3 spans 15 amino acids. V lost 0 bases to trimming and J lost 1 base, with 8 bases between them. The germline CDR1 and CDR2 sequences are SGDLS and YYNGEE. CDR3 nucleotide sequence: TGTGCCAGCAGCGTAGACGGAGTATCTGGAAACACCATATATTTT. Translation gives CASSVDGVSGNTIYF.

CDR3 amino acids: CASSIGGRAGSTEAFF. The CDR3 nucleotides read TGTGCCAGTAGTATAGGGGGGCGTGCAGGATCCACTGAAGCTTTCTTT. This rearrangement joins TRBV19 to TRBJ1-1; D is possibly TRBD1 (6 bases). V lost 1 base and J 4 bases, leaving 16 bases between the germline ends. The CDR3 runs to 16 residues. Germline CDR1 is LNHDA and CDR2 is SQIVND (reference sequence).

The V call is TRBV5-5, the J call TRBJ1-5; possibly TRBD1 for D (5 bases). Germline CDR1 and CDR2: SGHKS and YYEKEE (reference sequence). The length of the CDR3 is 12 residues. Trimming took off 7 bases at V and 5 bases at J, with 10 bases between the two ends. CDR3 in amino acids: CASGQGDQPQHF. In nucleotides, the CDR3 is TGTGCCAGCGGGCAGGGAGATCAGCCCCAGCATTTT. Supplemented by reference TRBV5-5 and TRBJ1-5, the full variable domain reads DAGVTQSPTHLIKTRGQQVTLRCSPISGHKSVSWYQQVLGQGPQFIFQYYEKEERGRGNFPDRFSARQFPNYSSELNVNALLLGDSALYLCASGQGDQPQHFGDGTRLSIL.